The following is a T cell receptor beta chain sequence with its context. This CDR3 has 16 amino acids. V gave up 5 bases and J gave up 2 bases; unmatched junction bases: 7. CDR1 and CDR2 from the germline V gene are SGHAT and FQDESV (reference sequence). The sample originates from a study of identical twins. A single record per CDR3 protein comes from TCRdb applying MiXCR to the 5' RACE reads. The sample shows some 590,000 distinct CDR3 sequences, 9.5% to 10% of them seen only once. The same sample was also used in a study of yellow fever vaccine responses in identical twins.

This clonotype was sampled from a woman aged 18 to 35 in good health. The chain uses TRBV11-1 and TRBJ2-2, with 8 bases that match TRBD1. The sample was PBMCs. CDR3 amino acids: CASSTPGQANTGELFF. The DNA for the CDR3 is TGTGCCAGCAGCACACCGGGACAGGCTAACACCGGGGAGCTGTTTTTT.